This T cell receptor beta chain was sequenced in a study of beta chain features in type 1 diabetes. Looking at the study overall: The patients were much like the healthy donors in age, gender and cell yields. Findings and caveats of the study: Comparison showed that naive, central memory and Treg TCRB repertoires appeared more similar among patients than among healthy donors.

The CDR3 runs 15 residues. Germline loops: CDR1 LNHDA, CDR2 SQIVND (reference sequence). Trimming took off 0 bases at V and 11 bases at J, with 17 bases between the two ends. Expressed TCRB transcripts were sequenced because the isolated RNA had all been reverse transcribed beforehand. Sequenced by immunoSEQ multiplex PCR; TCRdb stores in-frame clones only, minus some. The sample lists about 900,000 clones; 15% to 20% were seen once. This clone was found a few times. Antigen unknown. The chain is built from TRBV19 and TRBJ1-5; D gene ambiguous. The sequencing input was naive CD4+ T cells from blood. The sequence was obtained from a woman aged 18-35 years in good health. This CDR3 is CASSIERQVQWAQHF. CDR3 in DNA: TGTGCCAGTAGTATAGAAAGGCAGGTCCAATGGGCCCAGCATTTT.